This TCR beta chain stems from a study of T cells in Graves' hyperthyroidism and ophthalmopathy. This clonotype has ten or more counts. V was shortened by 4 bases and J by 6 bases, with 24 bases between the two germline ends. This CDR3 is 17 amino acids long. Germline lookup yields CDR1 SGDLS and CDR2 YYNGEE. Researchers took RNA transcripts and amplified the TCR beta CDR3 regions from them. HTBI primers were the set used in a first-round RT-PCR of the TCR CDR3. MiXCR, applied by TCRdb to the multiplex PCR reads, yields one record per CDR3 protein. This sample carries some 400,000 distinct CDR3 sequences, more than 11% of them seen once, and the ten largest clones take 9.5% to 12%.

Material for sequencing was blood. The chain has TRBV9 and TRBJ2-3, with TRBD1 as a possible D gene (5 bases). The TCR was taken from a woman in her fifties or sixties with Graves' hyperthyroidism. The CDR3 reads CASSSPLEDRYTDTQYF. The CDR3 DNA is TGTGCCAGCAGCTCCCCGCTTGAAGACAGATACACGGATACGCAGTATTTT.